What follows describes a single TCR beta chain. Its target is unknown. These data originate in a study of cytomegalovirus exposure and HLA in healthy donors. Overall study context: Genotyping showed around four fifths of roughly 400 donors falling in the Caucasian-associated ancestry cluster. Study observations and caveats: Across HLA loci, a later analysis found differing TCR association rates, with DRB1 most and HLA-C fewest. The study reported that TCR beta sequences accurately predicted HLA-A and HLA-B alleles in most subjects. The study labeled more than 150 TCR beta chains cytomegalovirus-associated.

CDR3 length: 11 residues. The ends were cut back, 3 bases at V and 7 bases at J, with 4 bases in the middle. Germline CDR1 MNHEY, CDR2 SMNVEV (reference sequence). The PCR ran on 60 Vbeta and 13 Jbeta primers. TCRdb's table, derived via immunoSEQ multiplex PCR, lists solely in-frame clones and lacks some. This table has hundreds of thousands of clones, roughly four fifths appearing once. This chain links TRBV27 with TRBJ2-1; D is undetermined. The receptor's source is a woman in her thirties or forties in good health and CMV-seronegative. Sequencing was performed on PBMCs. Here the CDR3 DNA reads TGTGCCAGCAGTTTTATAAATGAGCAGTTCTTC. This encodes CASSFINEQFF.